This T cell receptor (beta chain) was observed in a study of shared clonotypes between healthy human individuals. The study's findings and limits: In contrast to clonotypes shared by all four donors, non-shared clonotypes had lower generation probabilities.

Germline V CDR1 and CDR2: WSHSY, SAAADI. The CDR3 has 14 amino acids. V dropped 8 bases and J dropped 7 bases, with 21 bases sitting between them. CD45RO-negative, CCR7-selected cells formed the naive CD8 fraction, which excluded terminally differentiated effector memory CD45RA+ cells. TCRdb keeps only in-frame clones here, not all; method: immunoSEQ multiplex PCR. The sample lists roughly 810,000 clones; 96% were seen once. This clone has a handful of counts. Its antigen is as yet unknown. The source is a young man in good health. The V gene is TRBV10-2, the J gene TRBJ2-7, with D possibly called TRBD1 or TRBD2 (7 bases each). The sample comprised naive CD8+ T cells sorted from blood. The CDR3 region has the DNA TGCGCCAGCCGACCCGATTTCAGGGGGGGGGAGCAGTACTTC. Residues: CASRPDFRGGEQYF.